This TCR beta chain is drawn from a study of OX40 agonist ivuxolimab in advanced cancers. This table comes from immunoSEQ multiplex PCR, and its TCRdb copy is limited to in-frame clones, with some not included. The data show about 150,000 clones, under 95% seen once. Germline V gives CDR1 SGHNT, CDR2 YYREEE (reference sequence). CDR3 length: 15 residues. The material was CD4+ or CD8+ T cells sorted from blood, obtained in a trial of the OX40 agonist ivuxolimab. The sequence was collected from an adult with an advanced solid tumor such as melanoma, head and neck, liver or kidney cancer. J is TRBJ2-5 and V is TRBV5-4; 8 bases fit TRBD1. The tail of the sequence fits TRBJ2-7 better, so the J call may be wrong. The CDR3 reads CASSFRDRSPYEQYF. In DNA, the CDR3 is TGTGCCAGCAGCTTCCGGGACAGGTCCCCCTACGAGCAGTACTTC.